The 12 T cell receptor beta chains reported below all come from one sample, sequenced in a study of radiation and T cells in renal cell carcinoma. Some clones are missing from TCRdb's copy, which holds only in-frame ones; the method was immunoSEQ multiplex PCR. The top ten clones hold roughly 10% of a sample with 150,000 to 200,000 clones, approximately 90% of them seen once. The time point is: blood 4 weeks post-SBRT, at nephrectomy. Specified treatment: 15 Gy SBRT to primary tumor, nephrectomy 4 weeks later. The source material was blood, sampled from a patient whose treatment included radiotherapy and nephrectomy. These receptors originate from a woman in her forties or fifties with renal cell carcinoma.

The V and J genes are TRBV5-1 and TRBJ1-2; D possibly corresponds to TRBD1 (5 bases). The CDR3 contains 14 residues. The germline V and J ends were trimmed by 0 bases and 4 bases, with 10 bases remaining between them. CDR1 and CDR2 from the germline V gene are SGHRS and YFSETQ. In DNA form, the CDR3 reads TGCGCCAGCAGCTTGGATCCAGGGCTCTATGGCTACACCTTC. Translation gives CASSLDPGLYGYTF.

The V gene is TRBV6-6, the J gene TRBJ1-1; tentatively, D is TRBD1 (6 bases). The CDR3 sequence is 12 residues long. Deletions cut 7 bases from V and 3 bases from J, with 9 bases between. Germline V lookup: CDR1 MNHNY, CDR2 SVGAGI (reference sequence). The CDR3: CASNRGDTEAFF. In nucleotides, the CDR3 is TGTGCCAGCAATAGGGGGGACACTGAAGCTTTCTTT.

The chain uses TRBV2 and TRBJ2-5; D may be TRBD2 (6 bases). V gave up 6 bases and J gave up 5 bases, with 19 bases separating them. Germline CDR1 reads SNHLY; CDR2 reads FYNNEI. This CDR3 spans 15 amino acids. The CDR3 DNA follows: TGTGCCAGCAGGCCCACCGGGACCGCGGGGGAGACCCAGTACTTC. Translating gives CASRPTGTAGETQYF. The complete variable domain, with remaining parts taken from reference TRBV2 and TRBJ2-5, reads EPEVTQTPSHQVTQMGQEVILRCVPISNHLYFYWYRQILGQKVEFLVSFYNNEISEKSEIFDDQFSVERPDGSNFTLKIRSTKLEDSAMYFCASRPTGTAGETQYFGPGTRLLVL.

This clone was seen more than once but under ten times. The chain has TRBV6-1 and TRBJ1-2, with 8 bases that match TRBD1. This CDR3 is 13 amino acids long. Losses at the gene ends were 4 bases for V and 7 bases for J; bases not matched to a gene: 5. Germline CDR1 MNHNS, CDR2 SASEGT. CDR3 in DNA: TGTGCCAGCAGTGTACCGGACAGGGCTGGCTACACCTTC. This sequence encodes CASSVPDRAGYTF.

The chain uses TRBV6-5 and TRBJ2-2, with D perhaps being TRBD1 or TRBD2 (5 bases each). This CDR3 region has 15 residues. The V end lost 6 bases, the J end lost 4 bases, and 15 bases lay between the germline ends. Germline V gene lookup returns CDR1 MNHEY and CDR2 SVGAGI. Written as DNA, the CDR3 is TGTGCCAGCAGGCGCCGGGGCCAGGGCACCGGGGAGCTGTTTTTT. It is translated as CASRRRGQGTGELFF.

This chain uses TRBV10-3 with TRBJ1-1; weak D call: TRBD1 (5 bases). This CDR3 is 15 amino acids long. V gave up 6 bases and J gave up 2 bases, with 16 bases separating them. Germline V gene data show CDR1 as ENHRY and CDR2 as SYGVKD. The CDR3, as DNA: TGTGCCATCAGAGGGGATTCCCGAGCCAACACTGAAGCTTTCTTT. This translates into CAIRGDSRANTEAFF.

The CDR3 coding sequence is TGTGCCAGCAGCTTGATGCGGGGTGGCACAGATACGCAGTATTTT. Encoded protein: CASSLMRGGTDTQYF. The chain links TRBV5-6 to TRBJ2-3; D perhaps matches TRBD2 (6 bases). CDR3 length: 15 amino acids. V was shortened by 1 base and J by 1 base, with 10 bases between the two germline ends. CDR1 is SGHDT and CDR2 is YYEEEE in the germline V gene.

The chain has TRBV6-4 and TRBJ2-5, with TRBD1 matching 7 bases. V was clipped by 0 bases and J by 5 bases; unmatched bases: 9. CDR3 size: 16 residues. Germline CDR1 and CDR2: MRHNA and SNTAGT. The CDR3 DNA reads TGTGCCAGCAGTGACTCGAGGGGGCCCCACAGGGAGACCCAGTACTTC. It encodes CASSDSRGPHRETQYF.

This chain joins TRBV7-2 and TRBJ2-3; D unresolved. The CDR3 has 14 amino acids. Looked up from germline, CDR1 is SGHTA and CDR2 is FQGNSA. V lost 8 bases and J lost 0, with 12 bases in between. CDR3 sequence (DNA): TGTGCCAGCCAACCCTCCAGGAGCACAGATACGCAGTATTTT. It codes for CASQPSRSTDTQYF.

The V call is TRBV29-1, the J call TRBJ2-3; 11 bases fit TRBD2. The CDR3 spans 16 residues. Germline trimming cut 7 bases from V and 1 base from J; bases unmatched to any gene: 10. Germline CDR1 is SQVTM and CDR2 is ANQGSEA. The CDR3 nucleotides read TGCAGCGCTAATTCAAGACTAGCGGGGCGCACAGATACGCAGTATTTT. Translation gives CSANSRLAGRTDTQYF.

The sample holds a few counts of this clone. The chain has TRBV11-1 and TRBJ1-2, with D maybe TRBD1 (5 bases). Germline V gene lookup returns CDR1 SGHAT and CDR2 FQDESV (reference sequence). The V end was cut by 0 bases, the J end by 3 bases, with 14 bases between. CDR3 length: 16 amino acids. CDR3 residues: CASSLAVGEGDYGYTF. The CDR3 nucleotides are TGTGCCAGCAGCTTAGCCGTGGGAGAAGGGGACTATGGCTACACCTTC.

The rearrangement uses TRBV14 and TRBJ2-1; TRBD2 matches 8 bases. Trimming removed 4 bases from V and 10 bases from J; junction bases left unmatched: 15. Germline CDR1 and CDR2: SGHDN and FVKESK. CDR3 size: 16 residues. The CDR3 region is CASSPLLQRGPTEQFF. The DNA for the CDR3 is TGTGCCAGCAGCCCGTTGTTACAGCGGGGGCCTACGGAGCAGTTCTTC. Full variable domain (outside the CDR3, taken from reference TRBV14 and TRBJ2-1): EAGVTQFPSHSVIEKGQTVTLRCDPISGHDNLYWYRRVMGKEIKFLLHFVKESKQDESGMPNNRFLAERTGGTYSTLKVQPAELEDSGVYFCASSPLLQRGPTEQFFGPGTRLTVL.